The 13 T cell receptor beta chains below all came from one sample that was sequenced in a study of T cells expressing NK-cell markers. For each CDR3 protein, TCRdb gives one entry from its re-call of the 5' RACE reads, without DNA. The sample table sets out about 150,000 distinct CDR3 sequences. Sample: blood T cells: a sorted CD56 or NKG2C T cell subset, CD4+ or CD8+ T cells, or bulk PBMC T cells (not recorded which). The receptors were gathered from a man aged 18-69 years in good health.

The rearrangement joins TRBV12-3 or TRBV12-4 to TRBJ2-3; TCRdb reports TRBD2, a call that lacks DNA to check it against. CDR3 length: 15 residues. CDR3 protein: CASTGRGGLLDTQYF.

This chain's CDR3 is CASSLQGISSPLHF. The chain joins TRBV27 to TRBJ1-6; TCRdb's assignment of TRBD1 cannot be checked, as there is no DNA. CDR1 MNHEY and CDR2 SMNVEV come from the germline V gene (reference sequence). The CDR3 runs 14 residues.

The chain carries TRBV3-1 and TRBJ2-1; TCRdb's assignment of TRBD2 cannot be checked, as there is no DNA. Germline V lookup: CDR1 LGHDT, CDR2 YNNKEL (reference sequence). The CDR3 covers 19 residues. CDR3 loop: CASSQGGAAGGPSYNEQFF.

This sequence joins TRBV5-5 and TRBJ2-6; the TCRdb D gene call, TRBD2, has no DNA to confirm it. The germline V gene encodes CDR1 SGHKS and CDR2 YYEKEE (reference sequence). The length of the CDR3 is 15 residues. CDR3 in amino acids: CASSLAAGGANVLTF.

The J gene is TRBJ2-7, the V gene TRBV9; TCRdb reports TRBD1, a call that lacks DNA to check it against. Germline-derived CDR1 and CDR2 are SGDLS and YYNGEE. CDR3 length: 14 residues. This CDR3 is CASSGTGGGYEQYF.

This chain joins TRBV5-5 and TRBJ2-7; TCRdb returns TRBD1, unconfirmable since there is no DNA. CDR3 length equals 15 residues. The germline V gene encodes CDR1 SGHKS and CDR2 YYEKEE (reference sequence). This CDR3 reads CASSLVGGGTYEQYF.

V and J are TRBV4-1 and TRBJ2-1; with no DNA, the TCRdb D assignment of TRBD2 cannot be verified. The CDR3 sequence is 15 residues long. Germline-derived CDR1 and CDR2 are MGHRA and YSYEKL. The CDR3 sequence: CASSLGPAKSNEQFF.

V usage is TRBV12-3 or TRBV12-4 and J usage is TRBJ1-5; TCRdb designates TRBD1, a call that cannot be tested without DNA. CDR3 length equals 14 residues. The CDR3 here is CASSLRGGFQPQHF.

V is TRBV19 and J is TRBJ2-1; TCRdb's D call of TRBD2 is untestable without DNA. Germline CDR1 LNHDA, CDR2 SQIVND (reference sequence). There are 16 residues in the CDR3. The CDR3 reads CASSISYSGGYNEQFF.

The CDR3 sequence: CASSQVRSRGERETQYF. The rearrangement links TRBV4-1 to TRBJ2-5; TCRdb returns TRBD1, unconfirmable since there is no DNA. The CDR3 has 17 residues. The germline V gene has CDR1 MGHRA and CDR2 YSYEKL.

J is TRBJ2-7 and V is TRBV11-2; TCRdb returns TRBD2, unconfirmable since there is no DNA. Germline assignment: CDR1 SGHAT and CDR2 FQNNGV. CDR3 size: 14 residues. CDR3 amino acids: CASSPRGGGDEQYF.

The chain carries TRBV11-2 and TRBJ2-7; with no DNA, the TCRdb D assignment of TRBD1 cannot be verified. Germline V gene data show CDR1 as SGHAT and CDR2 as FQNNGV. The length of the CDR3 is 14 residues. The CDR3: CASSLAQGLYEQYF.

CDR3 sequence: CASSERAGPYGYTF. This sequence joins TRBV25-1 and TRBJ1-2; with no DNA, the TCRdb D assignment of TRBD1 cannot be verified. The germline gives CDR1 MGHDK, CDR2 SYGVNS. The CDR3 consists of 14 residues.